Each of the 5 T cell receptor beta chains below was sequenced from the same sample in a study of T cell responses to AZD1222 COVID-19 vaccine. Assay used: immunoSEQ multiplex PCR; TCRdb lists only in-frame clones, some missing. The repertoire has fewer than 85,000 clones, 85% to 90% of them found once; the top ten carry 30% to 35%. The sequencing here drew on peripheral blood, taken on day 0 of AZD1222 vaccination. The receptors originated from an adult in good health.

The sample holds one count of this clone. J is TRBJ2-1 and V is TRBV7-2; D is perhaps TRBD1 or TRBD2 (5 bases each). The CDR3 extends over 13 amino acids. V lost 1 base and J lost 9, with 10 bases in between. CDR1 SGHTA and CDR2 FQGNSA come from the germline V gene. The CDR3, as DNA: TGTGCCAGCAGCTTAGAGAGGGGTAGTGAGCAGTTCTTC. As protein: CASSLERGSEQFF.

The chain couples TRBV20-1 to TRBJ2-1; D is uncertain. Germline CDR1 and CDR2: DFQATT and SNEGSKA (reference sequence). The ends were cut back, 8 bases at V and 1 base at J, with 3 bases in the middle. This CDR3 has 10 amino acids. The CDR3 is CSTSYNEQFF. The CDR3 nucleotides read TGCAGTACGTCCTACAATGAGCAGTTCTTC.

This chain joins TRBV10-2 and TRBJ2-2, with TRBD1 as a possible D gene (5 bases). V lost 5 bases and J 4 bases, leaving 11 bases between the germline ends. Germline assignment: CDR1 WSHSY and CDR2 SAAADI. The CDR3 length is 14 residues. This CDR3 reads CASSKGLGTGELFF. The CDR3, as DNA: TGCGCCAGCAGTAAGGGGTTGGGCACCGGGGAGCTGTTTTTT.

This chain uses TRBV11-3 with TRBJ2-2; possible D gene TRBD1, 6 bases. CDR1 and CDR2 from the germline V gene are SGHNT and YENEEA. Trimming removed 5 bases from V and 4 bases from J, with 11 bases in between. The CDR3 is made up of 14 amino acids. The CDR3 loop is CASSTQGTTGELFF. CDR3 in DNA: TGTGCCAGCAGCACACAGGGTACCACCGGGGAGCTGTTTTTT.

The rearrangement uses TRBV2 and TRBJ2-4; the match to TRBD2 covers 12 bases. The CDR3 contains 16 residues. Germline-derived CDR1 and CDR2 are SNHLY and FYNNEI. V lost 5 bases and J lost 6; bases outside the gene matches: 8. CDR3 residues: CASSQTSGRGGNIQYF. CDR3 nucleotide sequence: TGTGCCAGCAGTCAGACTAGCGGGAGAGGCGGAAACATTCAGTACTTC. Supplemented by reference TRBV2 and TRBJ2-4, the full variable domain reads EPEVTQTPSHQVTQMGQEVILRCVPISNHLYFYWYRQILGQKVEFLVSFYNNEISEKSEIFDDQFSVERPDGSNFTLKIRSTKLEDSAMYFCASSQTSGRGGNIQYFGAGTRLSVL.